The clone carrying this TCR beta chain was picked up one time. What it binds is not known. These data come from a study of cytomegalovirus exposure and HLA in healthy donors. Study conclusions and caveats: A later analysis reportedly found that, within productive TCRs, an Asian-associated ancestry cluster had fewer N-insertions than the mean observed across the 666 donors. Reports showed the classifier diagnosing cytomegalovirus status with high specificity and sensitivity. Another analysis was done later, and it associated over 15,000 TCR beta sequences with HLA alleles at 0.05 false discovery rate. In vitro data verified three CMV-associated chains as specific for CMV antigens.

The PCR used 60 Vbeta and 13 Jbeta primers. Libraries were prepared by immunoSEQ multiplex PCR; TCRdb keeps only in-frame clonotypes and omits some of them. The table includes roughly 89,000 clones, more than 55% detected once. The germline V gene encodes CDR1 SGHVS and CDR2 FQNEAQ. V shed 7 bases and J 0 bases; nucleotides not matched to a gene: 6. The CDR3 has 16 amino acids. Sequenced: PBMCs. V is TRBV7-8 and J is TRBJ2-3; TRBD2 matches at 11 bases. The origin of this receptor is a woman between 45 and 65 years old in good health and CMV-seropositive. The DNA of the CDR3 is TGTGCCAGCATCCTTAGCGGGGGGGGAAGCACAGATACGCAGTATTTT. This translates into CASILSGGGSTDTQYF. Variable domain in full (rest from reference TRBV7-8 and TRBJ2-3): GAGVSQSPRYKVAKRGQDVALRCDPISGHVSLFWYQQALGQGPEFLTYFQNEAQLDKSGLPSDRFFAERPEGSVSTLKIQRTQQEDSAVYLCASILSGGGSTDTQYFGPGTRLTVL.